The sequence of this T cell receptor (beta chain) was determined in a study of T-cell memory formation after mild COVID-19. Study at large: Clustering of TCRs was largely donor specific.

Losses at the gene ends were 7 bases for V and 3 bases for J; bases not matched to a gene: 8. This CDR3 region has 16 residues. Germline V lookup: CDR1 SQVTM, CDR2 ANQGSEA. Comments on this clonotype: Its antigen is not identified.

Study-level findings and limits: Still unconfirmed is whether the second-wave clones peaking on day 37 recognized SARS-CoV-2. Pre-infection memory harbored some responding clones, suggesting cross-reactive memory joined.

It was 5'RACE with constant-segment primers that produced the TCR alpha and TCR beta cDNA libraries, which carried sample barcodes and UMIs. TCRdb reanalysed the 5' RACE reads using MiXCR and keeps one entry per CDR3 protein. The sample yields some 160,000 distinct CDR3 sequences, around a third seen once. Sequenced: PBMCs or a T cell subset sorted from them (not recorded which). The J gene is TRBJ2-3, the V gene TRBV29-1; TRBD2 matches 15 bases. This receptor was identified in an adult woman who had mild COVID-19 (a few samples of this study predate the infection). Cell type and time point are not known. The CDR3 region has the DNA TGCAGCGCGTCCGCGGGGACTAGCGGGAGGACAGATACGCAGTATTTT. It encodes CSASAGTSGRTDTQYF.